The source of this TCR beta chain is a study of T-cell memory formation after mild COVID-19. Study conclusions and caveats: Clones shrinking from day 15 to 85 showed even CD4/CD8 mixes; later expanders tilted CD4+. Some clones that responded turned up in pre-infection memory, which suggests that cross-reactive memory joined in.

CDR3 length: 13 amino acids. The germline gives CDR1 MNHEY, CDR2 SVGAGI. V lost 4 bases and J 3 bases, leaving 8 bases between the germline ends. Comments on this clonotype: No antigen is known for it.

Researchers used 5'RACE with constant-segment primers to make TCR alpha and TCR beta cDNA libraries that carry sample barcodes and UMIs. Each CDR3 protein gets one entry after TCRdb re-called the 5' RACE reads with MiXCR. The sample comprises approximately 400,000 distinct CDR3 sequences, roughly 24% of which are singletons, and 7.5% to 10% rests with the top ten. The chain carries TRBV6-5 and TRBJ2-3; D gene unclear. The clonotype originates from an adult woman who had mild COVID-19 (a few samples of this study predate the infection). Cell type and time point are not known. The sequenced material came from PBMCs or a T cell subset sorted from them (not recorded which). This chain's CDR3 is CASSWSSTDTQYF. DNA for the CDR3: TGTGCCAGCAGTTGGTCTAGTACAGATACGCAGTATTTT.